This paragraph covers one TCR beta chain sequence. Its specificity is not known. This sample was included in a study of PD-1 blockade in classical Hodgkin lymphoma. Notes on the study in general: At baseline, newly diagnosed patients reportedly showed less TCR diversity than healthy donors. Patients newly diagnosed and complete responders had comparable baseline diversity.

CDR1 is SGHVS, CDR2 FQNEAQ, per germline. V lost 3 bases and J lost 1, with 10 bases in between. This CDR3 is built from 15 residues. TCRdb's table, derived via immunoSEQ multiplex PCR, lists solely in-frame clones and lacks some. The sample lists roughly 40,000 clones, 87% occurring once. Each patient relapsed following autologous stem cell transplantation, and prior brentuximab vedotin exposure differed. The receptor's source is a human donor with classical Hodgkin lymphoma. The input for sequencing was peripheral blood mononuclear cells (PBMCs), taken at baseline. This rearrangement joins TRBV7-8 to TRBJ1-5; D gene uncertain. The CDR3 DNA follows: TGTGCCAGCAGCTTTGCTTCCGGGAGCAATCAGCCCCAGCATTTT. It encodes CASSFASGSNQPQHF.